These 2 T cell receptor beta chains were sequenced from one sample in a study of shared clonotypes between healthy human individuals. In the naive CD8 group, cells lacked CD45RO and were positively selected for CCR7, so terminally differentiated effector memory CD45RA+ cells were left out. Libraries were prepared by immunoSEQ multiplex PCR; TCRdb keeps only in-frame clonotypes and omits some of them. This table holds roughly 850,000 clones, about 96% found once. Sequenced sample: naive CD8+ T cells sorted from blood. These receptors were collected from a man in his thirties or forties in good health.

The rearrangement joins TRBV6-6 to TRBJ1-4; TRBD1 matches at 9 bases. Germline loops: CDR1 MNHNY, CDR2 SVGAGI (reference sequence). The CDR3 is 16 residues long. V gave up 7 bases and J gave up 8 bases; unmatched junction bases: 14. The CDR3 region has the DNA TGTGCCAGCACCTCGGGACAGGGCTTCTTTGGGGAAAAACTGTTTTTT. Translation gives CASTSGQGFFGEKLFF.

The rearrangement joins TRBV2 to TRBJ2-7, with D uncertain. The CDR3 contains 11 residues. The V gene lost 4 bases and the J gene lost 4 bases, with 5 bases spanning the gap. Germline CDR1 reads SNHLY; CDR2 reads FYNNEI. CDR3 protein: CASSVGYEQYF. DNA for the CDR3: TGTGCCAGCAGTGTGGGGTACGAGCAGTACTTC.